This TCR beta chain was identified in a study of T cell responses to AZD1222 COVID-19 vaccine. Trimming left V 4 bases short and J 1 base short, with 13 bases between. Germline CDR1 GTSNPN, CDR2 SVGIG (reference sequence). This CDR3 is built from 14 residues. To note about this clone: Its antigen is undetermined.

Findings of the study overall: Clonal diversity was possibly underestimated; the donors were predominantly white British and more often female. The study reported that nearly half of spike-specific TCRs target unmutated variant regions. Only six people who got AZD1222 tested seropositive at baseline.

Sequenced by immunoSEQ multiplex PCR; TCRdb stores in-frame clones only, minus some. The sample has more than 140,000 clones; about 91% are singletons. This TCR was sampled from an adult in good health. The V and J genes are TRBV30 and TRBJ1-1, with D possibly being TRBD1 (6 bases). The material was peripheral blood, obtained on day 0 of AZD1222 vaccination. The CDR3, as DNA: TGTGCCTGGAACACTGACAGGAGGAACACTGAAGCTTTCTTT. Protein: CAWNTDRRNTEAFF.